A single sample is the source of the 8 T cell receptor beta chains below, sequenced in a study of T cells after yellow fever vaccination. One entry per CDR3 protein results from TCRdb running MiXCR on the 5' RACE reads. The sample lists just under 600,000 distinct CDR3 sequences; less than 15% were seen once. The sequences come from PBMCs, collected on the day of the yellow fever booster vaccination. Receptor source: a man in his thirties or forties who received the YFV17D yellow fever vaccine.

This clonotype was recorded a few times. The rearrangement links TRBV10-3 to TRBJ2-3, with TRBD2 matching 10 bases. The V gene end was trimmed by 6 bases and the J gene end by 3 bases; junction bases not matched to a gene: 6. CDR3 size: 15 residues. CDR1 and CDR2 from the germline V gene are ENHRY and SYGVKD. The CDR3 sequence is CAISASGSGTDTQYF. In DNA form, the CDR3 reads TGTGCCATCAGCGCTAGCGGGAGCGGAACAGATACGCAGTATTTT.

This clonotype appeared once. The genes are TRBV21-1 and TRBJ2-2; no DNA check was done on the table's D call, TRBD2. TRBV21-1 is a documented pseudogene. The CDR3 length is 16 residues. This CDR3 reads CASRTGSSGSTGELFF. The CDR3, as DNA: TGTGCCAGCAGGACCGGGTCTAGCGGGTCGACCGGGGAGCTGTTTTTT.

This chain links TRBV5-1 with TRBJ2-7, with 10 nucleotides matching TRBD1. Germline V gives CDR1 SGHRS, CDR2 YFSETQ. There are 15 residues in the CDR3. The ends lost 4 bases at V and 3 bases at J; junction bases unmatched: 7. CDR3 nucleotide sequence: TGCGCCAGCAGCCAATACGGGACAGGGGACTACGAGCAGTACTTC. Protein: CASSQYGTGDYEQYF.

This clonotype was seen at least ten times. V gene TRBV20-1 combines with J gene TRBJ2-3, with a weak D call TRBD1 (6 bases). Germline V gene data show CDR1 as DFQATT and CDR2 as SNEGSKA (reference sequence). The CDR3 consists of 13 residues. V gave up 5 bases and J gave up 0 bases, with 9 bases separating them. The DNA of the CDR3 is TGCAGTGCTCCGGACAGAAGCACAGATACGCAGTATTTT. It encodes CSAPDRSTDTQYF.

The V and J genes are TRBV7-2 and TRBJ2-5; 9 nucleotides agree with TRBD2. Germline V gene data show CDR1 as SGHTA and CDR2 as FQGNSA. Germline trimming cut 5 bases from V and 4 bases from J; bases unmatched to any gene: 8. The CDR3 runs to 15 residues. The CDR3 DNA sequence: TGTGCCAGCAGCCCTCAGGGCGGGAGGGGAGAGACCCAGTACTTC. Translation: CASSPQGGRGETQYF.

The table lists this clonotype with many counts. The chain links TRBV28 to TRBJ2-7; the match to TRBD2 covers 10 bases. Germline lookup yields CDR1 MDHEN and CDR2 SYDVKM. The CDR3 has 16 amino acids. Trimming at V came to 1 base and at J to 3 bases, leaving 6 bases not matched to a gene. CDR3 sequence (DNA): TGTGCCAGCAGTTTATCGGGGCTAGCGGGAGTCTACGAGCAGTACTTC. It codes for CASSLSGLAGVYEQYF. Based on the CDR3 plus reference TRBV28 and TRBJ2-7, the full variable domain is DVKVTQSSRYLVKRTGEKVFLECVQDMDHENMFWYRQDPGLGLRLIYFSYDVKMKEKGDIPEGYSVSREKKERFSLILESASTNQTSMYLCASSLSGLAGVYEQYFGPGTRLTVT.

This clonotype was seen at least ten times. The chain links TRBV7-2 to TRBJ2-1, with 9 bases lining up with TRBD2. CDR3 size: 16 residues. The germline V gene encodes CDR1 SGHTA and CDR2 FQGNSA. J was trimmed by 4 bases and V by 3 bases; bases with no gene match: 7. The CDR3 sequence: CASSFAGLARYNEQFF. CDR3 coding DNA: TGTGCCAGCAGCTTCGCCGGACTAGCGAGATACAATGAGCAGTTCTTC. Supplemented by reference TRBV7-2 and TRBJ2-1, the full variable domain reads GAGVSQSPSNKVTEKGKDVELRCDPISGHTALYWYRQSLGQGLEFLIYFQGNSAPDKSGLPSDRFSAERTGGSVSTLTIQRTQQEDSAVYLCASSFAGLARYNEQFFGPGTRLTVL.

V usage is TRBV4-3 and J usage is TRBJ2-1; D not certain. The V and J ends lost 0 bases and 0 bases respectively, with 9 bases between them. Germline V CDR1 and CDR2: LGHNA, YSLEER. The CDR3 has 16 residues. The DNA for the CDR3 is TGCGCCAGCAGCCAAGATCACTATAGCTCCTACAATGAGCAGTTCTTC. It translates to CASSQDHYSSYNEQFF.